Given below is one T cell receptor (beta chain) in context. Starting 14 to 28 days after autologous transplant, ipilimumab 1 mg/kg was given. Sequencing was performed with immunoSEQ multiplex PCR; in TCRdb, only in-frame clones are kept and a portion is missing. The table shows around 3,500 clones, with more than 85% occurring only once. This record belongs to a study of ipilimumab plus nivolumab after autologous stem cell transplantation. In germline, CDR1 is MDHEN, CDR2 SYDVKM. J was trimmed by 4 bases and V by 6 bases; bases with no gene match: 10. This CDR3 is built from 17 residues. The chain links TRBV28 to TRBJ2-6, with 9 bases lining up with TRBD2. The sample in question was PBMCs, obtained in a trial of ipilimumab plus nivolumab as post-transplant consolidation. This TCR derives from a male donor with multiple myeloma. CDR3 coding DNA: TGTGCCAGCAGGGGTAGCGGGAGTTTTTCAGGGGCCAACGTCCTGACTTTC. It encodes CASRGSGSFSGANVLTF.